The T cell receptor (beta chain) described here comes from a study of patients and donors after allogeneic stem cell transplantation. TCRdb itself ran the RT-PCR reads through MiXCR, one entry per CDR3 protein. The sample carries about 100,000 distinct CDR3 sequences, approximately 40% recorded once. Germline assignment: CDR1 LGHDT and CDR2 YNNKEL (reference sequence). The CDR3 totals 14 residues. V shed 6 bases and J 1 base; nucleotides not matched to a gene: 1. This sequence joins TRBV3-1 and TRBJ2-2, with 8 bases fitting TRBD1. The sequenced material came from blood, either unsorted or a sorted T cell fraction (not recorded which). The clonotype comes from a human donor who was either an allogeneic HSCT recipient or a stem cell or donor lymphocyte infusion donor (not recorded which). It is not recorded whose cells these are; they may come from a transplant donor. This CDR3 is CASSTGGNTGELFF. CDR3 bases: TGTGCCAGCAGTACAGGGGGGAACACCGGGGAGCTGTTTTTT.